Here is one TCR beta chain with its context. As yet, its antigen is unknown. The sample originates from a study of cytomegalovirus exposure and HLA in healthy donors. At the level of the study: The same platform was used for the 100 to 150 validation repertoires and the approximately 670 first-cohort repertoires, a later analysis reported.

Clones were sequenced by immunoSEQ multiplex PCR, and TCRdb holds only the in-frame ones, with some missing. The table includes about 86,000 clones, 90% to 95% detected once. Overall study results and limits: Researchers catalogued roughly 170 TCR beta chains as cytomegalovirus-associated.

The sequence derives from a man younger than 35 in good health and CMV-seronegative. Sample: PBMCs.

CDR3 loop: CASSTGREQELFF. CDR3 bases: TGTGCCAGCAGCACGGGCCGGGAGCAGGAGCTGTTTTTT. This sequence joins TRBV11-2 and TRBJ2-2; possible D gene TRBD2, 6 bases. There are 13 residues in the CDR3. Germline loops: CDR1 SGHAT, CDR2 FQNNGV. Trimming cost V 5 bases and J 10 bases, with 14 bases left between them.